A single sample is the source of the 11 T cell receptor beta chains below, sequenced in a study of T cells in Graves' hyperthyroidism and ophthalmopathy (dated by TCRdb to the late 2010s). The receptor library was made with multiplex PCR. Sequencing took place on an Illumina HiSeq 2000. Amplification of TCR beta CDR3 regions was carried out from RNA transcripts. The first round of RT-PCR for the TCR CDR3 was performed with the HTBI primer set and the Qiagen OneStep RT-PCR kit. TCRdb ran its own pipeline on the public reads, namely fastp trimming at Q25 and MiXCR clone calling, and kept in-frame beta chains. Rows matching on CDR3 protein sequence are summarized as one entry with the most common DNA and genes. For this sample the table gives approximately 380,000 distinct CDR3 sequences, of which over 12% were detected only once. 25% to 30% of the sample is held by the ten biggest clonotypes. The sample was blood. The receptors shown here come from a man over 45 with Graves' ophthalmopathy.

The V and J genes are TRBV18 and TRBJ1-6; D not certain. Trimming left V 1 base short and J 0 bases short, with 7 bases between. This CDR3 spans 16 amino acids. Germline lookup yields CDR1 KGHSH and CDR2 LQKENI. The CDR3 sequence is CASSPRESSYNSPLHF. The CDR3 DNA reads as TGTGCCAGCTCACCACGGGAGAGCTCCTATAATTCACCCCTCCACTTT.

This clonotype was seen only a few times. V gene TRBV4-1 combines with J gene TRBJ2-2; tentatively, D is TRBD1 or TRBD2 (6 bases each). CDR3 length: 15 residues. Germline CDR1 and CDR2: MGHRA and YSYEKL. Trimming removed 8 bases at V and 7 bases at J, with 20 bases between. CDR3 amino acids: CASQRVPGADGELFF. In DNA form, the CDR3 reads TGCGCCAGCCAGCGGGTTCCAGGGGCTGACGGGGAGCTGTTTTTT.

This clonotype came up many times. The CDR3 is CASSLGTGDSYEQYF. DNA for the CDR3: TGCGCCAGCAGCTTGGGAACGGGGGACTCCTACGAGCAGTACTTC. V and J are TRBV5-1 and TRBJ2-7; a possible D gene is TRBD2 (6 bases). This CDR3 has 15 residues. V gave up 0 bases and J gave up 0 bases, with 10 bases separating them. The germline V gene encodes CDR1 SGHRS and CDR2 YFSETQ.

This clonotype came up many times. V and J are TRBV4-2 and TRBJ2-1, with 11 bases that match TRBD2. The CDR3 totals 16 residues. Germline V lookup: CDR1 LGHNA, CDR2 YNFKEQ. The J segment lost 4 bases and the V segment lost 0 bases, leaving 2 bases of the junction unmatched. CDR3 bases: TGTGCCAGCAGCCAAGATGGACTAGCGGGTTACAATGAGCAGTTCTTC. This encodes CASSQDGLAGYNEQFF.

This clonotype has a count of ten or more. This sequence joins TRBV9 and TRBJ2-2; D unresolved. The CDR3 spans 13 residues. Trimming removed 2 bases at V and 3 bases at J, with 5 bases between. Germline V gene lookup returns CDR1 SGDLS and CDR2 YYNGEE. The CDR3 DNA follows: TGTGCCAGCAGCGTGCAGTACACCGGGGAGCTGTTTTTT. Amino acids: CASSVQYTGELFF.

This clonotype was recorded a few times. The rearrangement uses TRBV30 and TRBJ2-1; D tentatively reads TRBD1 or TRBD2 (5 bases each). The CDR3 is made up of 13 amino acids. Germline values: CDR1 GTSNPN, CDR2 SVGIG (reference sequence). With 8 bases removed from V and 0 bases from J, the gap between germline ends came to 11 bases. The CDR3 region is CAREGSSYNEQFF. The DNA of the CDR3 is TGTGCCCGAGAGGGGAGCTCCTACAATGAGCAGTTCTTC.

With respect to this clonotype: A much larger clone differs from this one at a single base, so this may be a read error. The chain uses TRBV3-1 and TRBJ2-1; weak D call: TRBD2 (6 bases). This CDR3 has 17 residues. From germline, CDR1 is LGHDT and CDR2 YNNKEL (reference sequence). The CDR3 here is CAGSQGLGGKGINEQFF. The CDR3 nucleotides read TGTGCCGGCAGCCAAGGTTTGGGCGGGAAGGGGATCAATGAGCAGTTCTTC.

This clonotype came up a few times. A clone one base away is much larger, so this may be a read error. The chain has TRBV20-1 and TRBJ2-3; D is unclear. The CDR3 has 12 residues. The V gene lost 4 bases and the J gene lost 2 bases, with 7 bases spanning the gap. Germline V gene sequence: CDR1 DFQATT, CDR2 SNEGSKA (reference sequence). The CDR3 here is CSANDPTDTQYF. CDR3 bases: TGCAGTGCTAACGACCCCACAGATACGCAGTATTTT.

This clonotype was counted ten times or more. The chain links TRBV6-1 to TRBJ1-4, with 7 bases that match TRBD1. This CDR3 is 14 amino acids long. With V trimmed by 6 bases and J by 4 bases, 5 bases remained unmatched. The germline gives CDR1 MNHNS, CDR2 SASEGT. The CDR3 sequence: CASRLRDSNEKLFF. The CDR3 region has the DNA TGTGCCAGCAGGCTCCGGGACAGTAATGAAAAACTGTTTTTT.

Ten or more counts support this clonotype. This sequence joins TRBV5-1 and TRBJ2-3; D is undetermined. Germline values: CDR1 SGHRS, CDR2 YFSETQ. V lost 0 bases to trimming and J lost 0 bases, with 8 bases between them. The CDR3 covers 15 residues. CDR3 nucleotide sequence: TGCGCCAGCAGCTTGGAGGGTGCTAGCACAGATACGCAGTATTTT. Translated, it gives CASSLEGASTDTQYF.

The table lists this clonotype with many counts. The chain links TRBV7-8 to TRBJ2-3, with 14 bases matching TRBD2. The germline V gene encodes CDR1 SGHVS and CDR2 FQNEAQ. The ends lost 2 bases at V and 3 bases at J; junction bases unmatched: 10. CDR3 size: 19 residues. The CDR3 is CASSLPPGLAGVTTDTQYF. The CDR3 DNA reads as TGTGCCAGCAGCTTACCACCGGGACTAGCGGGAGTGACGACAGATACGCAGTATTTT.